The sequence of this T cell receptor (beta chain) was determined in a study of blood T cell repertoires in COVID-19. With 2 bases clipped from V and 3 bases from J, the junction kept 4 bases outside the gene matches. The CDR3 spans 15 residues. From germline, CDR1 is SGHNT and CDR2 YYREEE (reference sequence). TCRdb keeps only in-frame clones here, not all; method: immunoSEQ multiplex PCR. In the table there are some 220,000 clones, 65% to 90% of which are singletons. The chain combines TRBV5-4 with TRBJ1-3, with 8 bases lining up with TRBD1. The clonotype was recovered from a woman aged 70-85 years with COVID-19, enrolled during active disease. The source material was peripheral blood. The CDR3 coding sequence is TGTGCCAGCAGCTTCGACAGGGGCGATGGAAACACCATATATTTT. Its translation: CASSFDRGDGNTIYF.